The clone carrying this TCR beta chain was seen once. These data are taken from a study of PD-1 blockade in classical Hodgkin lymphoma. The CDR3 extends over 15 amino acids. Trimming at V came to 6 bases and at J to 2 bases, leaving 9 bases not matched to a gene. Per germline, CDR1 LNHDA and CDR2 SQIVND (reference sequence). The table came from immunoSEQ multiplex PCR; TCRdb's copy has only in-frame clones and leaves some out. The sample has tens of thousands of clones, about 85% seen once. Specified time point: cycle 4 day 1 (C4D1), after more than 5 weeks of nivolumab. Each of the patients experienced relapse following autologous stem cell transplantation, and their brentuximab vedotin exposure differed.

The sequencing used peripheral blood mononuclear cells (PBMCs), collected before the fourth cycle of nivolumab. The V gene is TRBV19, the J gene TRBJ1-2; TRBD1 aligns across 7 bases. The clonotype originates from a human donor with classical Hodgkin lymphoma. The CDR3 region is CASSRSGTDNYGYTF. CDR3 DNA sequence: TGTGCCAGTAGCCGATCCGGGACAGACAACTATGGCTACACCTTC. The complete variable domain, with remaining parts taken from reference TRBV19 and TRBJ1-2, reads DGGITQSPKYLFRKEGQNVTLSCEQNLNHDAMYWYRQDPGQGLRLIYYSQIVNDFQKGDIAEGYSVSREKKESFPLTVTSAQKNPTAFYLCASSRSGTDNYGYTFGSGTRLTVV.